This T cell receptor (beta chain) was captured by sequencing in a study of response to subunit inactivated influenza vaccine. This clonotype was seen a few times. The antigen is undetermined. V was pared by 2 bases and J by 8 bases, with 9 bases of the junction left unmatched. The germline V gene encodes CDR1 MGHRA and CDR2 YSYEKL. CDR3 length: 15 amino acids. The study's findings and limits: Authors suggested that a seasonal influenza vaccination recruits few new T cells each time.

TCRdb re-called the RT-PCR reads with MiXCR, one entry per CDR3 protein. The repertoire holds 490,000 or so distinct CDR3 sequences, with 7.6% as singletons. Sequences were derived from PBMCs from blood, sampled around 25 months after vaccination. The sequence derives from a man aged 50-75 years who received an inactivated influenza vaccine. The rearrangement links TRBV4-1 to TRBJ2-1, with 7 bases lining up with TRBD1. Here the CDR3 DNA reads TGCGCCAGCAGCCAACTACCGGGACAGTCCCATGAGCAGTTCTTC. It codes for CASSQLPGQSHEQFF.